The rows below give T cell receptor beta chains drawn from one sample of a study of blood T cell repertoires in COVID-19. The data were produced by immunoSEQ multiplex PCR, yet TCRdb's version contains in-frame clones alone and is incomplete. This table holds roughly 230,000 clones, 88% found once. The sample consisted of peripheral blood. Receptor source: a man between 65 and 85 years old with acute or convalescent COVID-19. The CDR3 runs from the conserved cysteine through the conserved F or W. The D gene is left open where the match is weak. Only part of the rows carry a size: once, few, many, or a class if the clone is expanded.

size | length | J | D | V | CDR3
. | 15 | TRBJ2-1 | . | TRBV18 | CASSPRPISYNEQFF
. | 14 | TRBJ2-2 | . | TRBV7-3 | CASSPLARTGELFF
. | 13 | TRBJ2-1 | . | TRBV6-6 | CASTLTGDNEQFF
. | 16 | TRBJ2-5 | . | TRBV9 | CASSVFGTANQETQYF
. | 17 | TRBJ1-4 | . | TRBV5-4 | CASSPGIRRTDGEKLFF
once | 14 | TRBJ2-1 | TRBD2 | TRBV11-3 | CASSLAGGDNEQFF
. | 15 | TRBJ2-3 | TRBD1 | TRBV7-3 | CASSYRGQGSDTQYF
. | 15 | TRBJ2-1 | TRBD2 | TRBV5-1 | CASSYSGRSYNEQFF
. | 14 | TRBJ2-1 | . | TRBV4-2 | CASSQDVSLVEQFF
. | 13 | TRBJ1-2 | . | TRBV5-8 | CASSVPGTTNSPF
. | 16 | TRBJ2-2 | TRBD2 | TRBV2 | CASSDPGGSNTGELFF
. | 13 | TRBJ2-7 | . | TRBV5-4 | CASSFGTNGEQYF
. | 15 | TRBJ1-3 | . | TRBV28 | CASSLAGHSGNTIYF
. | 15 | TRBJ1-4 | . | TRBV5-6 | CASSFAGPTNEKLFF
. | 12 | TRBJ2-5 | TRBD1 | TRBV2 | CATSDRDETQYF
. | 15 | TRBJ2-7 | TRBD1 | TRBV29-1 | CSGTGPGQGAYEQYF
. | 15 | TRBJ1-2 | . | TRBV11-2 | CASSTRGAGNYGYTF
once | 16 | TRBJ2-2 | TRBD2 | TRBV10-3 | CAISEGTSGNTGELFF
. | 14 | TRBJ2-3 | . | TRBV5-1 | CASRRGFIPDTQYF
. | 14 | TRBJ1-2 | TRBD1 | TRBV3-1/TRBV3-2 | CASSQGQGAYGYTF
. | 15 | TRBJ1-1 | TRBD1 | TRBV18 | CASSPNYSGGTEAFF
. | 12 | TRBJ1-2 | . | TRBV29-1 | CSAGSSNYGYTF
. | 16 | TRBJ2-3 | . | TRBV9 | CASSVKGLISTDTQYF
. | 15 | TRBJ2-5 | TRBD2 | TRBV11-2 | CASSFGLAGRETQYF
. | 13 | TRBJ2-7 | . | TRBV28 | CASSSWTEGALDF
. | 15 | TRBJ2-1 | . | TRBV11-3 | CASSSDNVPVNEQFF
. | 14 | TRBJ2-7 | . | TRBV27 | CASSLNPLVYEQYF
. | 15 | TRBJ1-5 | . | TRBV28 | CASSSPREANQPQHF
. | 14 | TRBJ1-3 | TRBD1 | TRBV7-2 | CASSSGTVGNTIYF
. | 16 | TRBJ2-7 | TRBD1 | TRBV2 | CASSEISGQGSYEQYF
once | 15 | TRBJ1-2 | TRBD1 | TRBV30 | CAWRTGQGYNYGYTF
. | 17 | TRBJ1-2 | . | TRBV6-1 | CASSEALLRWSGGGYTF
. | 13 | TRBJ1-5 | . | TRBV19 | CATTGTAIGPQHF
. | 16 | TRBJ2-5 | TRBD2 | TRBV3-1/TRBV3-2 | CASSQGTSGSWETQYF
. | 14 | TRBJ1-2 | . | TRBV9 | CASSVEPGNYGYTF
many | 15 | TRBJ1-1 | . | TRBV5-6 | CASSNYNTGGTEAFF
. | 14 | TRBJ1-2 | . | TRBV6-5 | CASSHPSQRYGYTF
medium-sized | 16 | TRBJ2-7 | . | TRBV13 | CASSLGSVLGSYEQYF
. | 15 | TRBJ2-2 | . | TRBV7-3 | CASSTGYANTGELFF
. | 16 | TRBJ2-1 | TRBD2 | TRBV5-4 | CASSLGGSTGGNEQFF
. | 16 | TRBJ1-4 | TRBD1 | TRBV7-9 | CASSLGRTGIGEKLFF
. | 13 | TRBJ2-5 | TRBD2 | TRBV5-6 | CASSLEREGAQYF
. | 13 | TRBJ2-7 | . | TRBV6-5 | CASMTAGGYEQYF
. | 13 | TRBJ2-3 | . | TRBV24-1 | CATSAGSTDTQYF
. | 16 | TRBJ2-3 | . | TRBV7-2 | CASSLRRAGPPDTQYF
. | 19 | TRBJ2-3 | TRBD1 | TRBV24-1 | CATSEVPGQGKGGTDTQYF
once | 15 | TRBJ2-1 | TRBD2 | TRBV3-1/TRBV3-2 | CASSQESGEYNEQFF
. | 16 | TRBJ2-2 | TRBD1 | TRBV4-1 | CASSSGQGALTGELFF
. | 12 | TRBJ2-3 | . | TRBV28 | CAAGSDTDTQYF
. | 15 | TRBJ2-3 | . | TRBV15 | CATSQGSSVADTQYF
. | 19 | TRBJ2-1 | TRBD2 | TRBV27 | CASSLTGHPGFTSGNRLFF
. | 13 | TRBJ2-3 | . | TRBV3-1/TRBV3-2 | CASSQGAPDTQYF
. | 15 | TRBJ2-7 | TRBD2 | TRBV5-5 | CASSLVGLASYEQYF
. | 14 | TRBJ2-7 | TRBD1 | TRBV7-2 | CASSLGRTGYEQYF